This entry features one TCR beta chain sequence. This clone has only a few counts. What antigen it recognizes has not been identified. No qualities accompany the bases; no much larger clone lies one base away. The data were taken from a study of CD8+ T cells in alopecia areata (dated by TCRdb to 2016 to 2019). In the study overall: In both human patients and the C3H/HeJ mouse model, the study applied high-throughput TCRbeta sequencing to look at T cell clonal expansion in alopecia areata. immunoSEQ multiplex PCR using 35 Vbeta forward primers and 13 Jbeta reverse primers was used to amplify TCRbeta CDR3 regions. Human TCRbeta sequencing covered scalp tissue and sorted CD4+ and CD8+ peripheral blood T cells from patchy and totalis/universalis alopecia areata patients and healthy controls. RNA was extracted with the PAXgene miRNA kit for fixed scalp, the miRNeasy kit for PBMCs, and the RNeasy kit for mouse skin. Scalp clonality was compared among normal scalp (n=4), patchy alopecia areata scalp (n=8), and alopecia totalis/universalis scalp (n=8). General findings and caveats noted by the study authors: TCR sequences shared between patients were less clear than in mice, possibly partly because of HLA diversity in the patient population. Lesional scalp, especially in alopecia totalis/universalis, showed higher clonality and more expanded CD8+ clones than normal scalp, suggesting antigenic drive. Unlike mouse skin, which is dominated by gammadelta T cells, normal human skin has resident alphabeta T cells that are also sequenced, and this complicates analysis of the scalp TCR repertoire.

Library preparation used the immunoSEQ multiplex PCR assay. To provide template for TCR sequencing, every sample had RNA extracted and reverse transcribed into cDNA. SuperScript III was used to make first-strand cDNA, primed with a 2:1 mix of oligo-dT and random hexamers. Amplification bias was assessed with a synthetic immune receptor repertoire, and residual bias was removed computationally. Regarding the original processing steps: After raw reads were preprocessed to remove errors, the CDR3 was defined following IMGT conventions as running from the conserved cysteine to phenylalanine. Clonality was computed as 1 minus the Shannon entropy, with the entropy normalized by log2 of the number of productive unique TCRs. Scalp TCRbeta sequences were cross-referenced with sorted blood CD4 and CD8 repertoires so that the CD4 or CD8 identity of scalp clones could be inferred. Held by TCRdb, this immuneACCESS table contains in-frame sequences only and omits some clones. Under half of the omission traces to an unresolved V gene where checked; the cause of the rest is unknown. The DNA was the basis for D and trimming; V, J and clone size are from that table. The sample table holds 150,000 or so clones, of which around 57% were seen once. The leading ten clones occupy 4.8% of the sample.

PBMCs were isolated by density centrifugation and stained for CD3, CD4 and CD8, after which CD4+ and CD8+ T cells were sorted on a FACSAria. Unaffected controls provided scalp biopsies and blood samples. Deletion took 4 bases off V and 3 bases off J, with a span of 10 bases between the germline ends. The CDR3 sequence holds 12 residues, the cysteine and phenylalanine included. The read is trimmed to its CDR3 DNA, 36 bases read in frame from base 1. Sequences SQVTM (CDR1) and ANQGSEA (CDR2) are obtained from the germline V gene. The receptor was isolated from a human donor in good health. This chain is built from TRBV29-1 and TRBJ2-7; TRBD2 might be the D gene, on 6 matching bases. Input material: CD4+ T cells sorted from blood. The CDR3 region: CSVARTNYEQYF. The nucleotides are TGCAGCGTTGCGAGGACTAACTACGAGCAGTACTTC.